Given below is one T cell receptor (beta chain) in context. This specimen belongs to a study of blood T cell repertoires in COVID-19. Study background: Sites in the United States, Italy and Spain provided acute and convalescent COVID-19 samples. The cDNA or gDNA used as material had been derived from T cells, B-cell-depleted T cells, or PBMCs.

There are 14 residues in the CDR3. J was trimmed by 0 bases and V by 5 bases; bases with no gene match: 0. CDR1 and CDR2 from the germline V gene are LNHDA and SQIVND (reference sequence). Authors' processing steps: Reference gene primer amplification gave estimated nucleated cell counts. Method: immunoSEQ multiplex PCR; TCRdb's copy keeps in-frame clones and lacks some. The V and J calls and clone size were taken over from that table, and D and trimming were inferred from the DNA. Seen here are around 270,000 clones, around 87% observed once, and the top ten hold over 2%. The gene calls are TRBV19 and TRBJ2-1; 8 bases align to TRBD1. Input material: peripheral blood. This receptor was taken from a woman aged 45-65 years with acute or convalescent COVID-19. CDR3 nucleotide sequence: TGTGCCAGTAGTGACAGGGGCTCCTACAATGAGCAGTTCTTC. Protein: CASSDRGSYNEQFF.